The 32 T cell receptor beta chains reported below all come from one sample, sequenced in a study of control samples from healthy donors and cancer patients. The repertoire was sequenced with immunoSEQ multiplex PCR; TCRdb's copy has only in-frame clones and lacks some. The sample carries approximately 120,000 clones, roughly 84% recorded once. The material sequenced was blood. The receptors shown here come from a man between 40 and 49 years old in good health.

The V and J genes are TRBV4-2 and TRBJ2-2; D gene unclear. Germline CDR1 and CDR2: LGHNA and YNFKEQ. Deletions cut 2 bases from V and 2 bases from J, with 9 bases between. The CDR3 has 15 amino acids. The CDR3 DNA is TGTGCCAGCAGCCAACGCCTGGCCAACACCGGGGAGCTGTTTTTT. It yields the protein CASSQRLANTGELFF.

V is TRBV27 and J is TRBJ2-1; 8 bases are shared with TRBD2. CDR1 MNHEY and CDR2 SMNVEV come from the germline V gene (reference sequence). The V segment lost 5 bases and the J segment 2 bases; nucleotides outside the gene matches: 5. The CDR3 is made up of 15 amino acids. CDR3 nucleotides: TGTGCCAGCAGTCTCCCGGGACTAGCCTACAATGAGCAGTTCTTC. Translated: CASSLPGLAYNEQFF.

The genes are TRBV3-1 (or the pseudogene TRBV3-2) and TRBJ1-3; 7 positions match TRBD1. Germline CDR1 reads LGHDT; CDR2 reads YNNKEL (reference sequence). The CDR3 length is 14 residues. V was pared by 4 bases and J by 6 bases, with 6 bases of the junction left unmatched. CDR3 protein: CASSLGTALNTIYF. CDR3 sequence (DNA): TGTGCCAGCAGCCTTGGGACAGCGTTAAACACCATATATTTT.

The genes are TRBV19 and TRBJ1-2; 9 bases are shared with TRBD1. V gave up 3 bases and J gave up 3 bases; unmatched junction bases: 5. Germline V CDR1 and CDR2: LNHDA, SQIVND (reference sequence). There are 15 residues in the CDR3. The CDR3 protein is CASSIGTGPDYGYTF. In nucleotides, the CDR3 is TGTGCCAGTAGTATTGGGACAGGGCCAGACTATGGCTACACCTTC.

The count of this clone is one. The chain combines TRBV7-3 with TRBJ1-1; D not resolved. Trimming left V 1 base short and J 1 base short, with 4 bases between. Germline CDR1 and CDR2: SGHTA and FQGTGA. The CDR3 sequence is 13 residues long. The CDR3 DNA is TGTGCCAGCAGCTTAAGCCAGAACACTGAAGCTTTCTTT. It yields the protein CASSLSQNTEAFF.

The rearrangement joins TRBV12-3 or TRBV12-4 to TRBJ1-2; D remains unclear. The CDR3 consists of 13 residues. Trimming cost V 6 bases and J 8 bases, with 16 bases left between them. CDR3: CASSPARLWGYTF. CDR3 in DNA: TGTGCCAGCAGCCCCGCCCGACTCTGGGGCTACACCTTC.

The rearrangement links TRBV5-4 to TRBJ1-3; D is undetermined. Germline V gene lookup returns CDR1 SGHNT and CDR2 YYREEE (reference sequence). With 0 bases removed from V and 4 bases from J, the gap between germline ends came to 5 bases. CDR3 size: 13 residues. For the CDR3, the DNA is TGTGCCAGCAGCTTGGAGCCCGGAAACACCATATATTTT. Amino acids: CASSLEPGNTIYF.

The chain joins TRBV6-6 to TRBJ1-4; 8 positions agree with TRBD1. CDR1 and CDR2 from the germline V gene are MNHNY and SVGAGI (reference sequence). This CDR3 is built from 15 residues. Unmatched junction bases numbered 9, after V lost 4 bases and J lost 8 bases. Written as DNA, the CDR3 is TGTGCCAGCAGTTGGCCAAGACGGACAGGGGAAAAACTGTTTTTT. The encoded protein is CASSWPRRTGEKLFF.

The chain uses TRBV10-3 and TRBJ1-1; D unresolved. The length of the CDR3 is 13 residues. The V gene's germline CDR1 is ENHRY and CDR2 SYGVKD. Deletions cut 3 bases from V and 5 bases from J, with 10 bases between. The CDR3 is CAISETAETEAFF. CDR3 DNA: TGTGCCATCAGTGAAACAGCCGAGACTGAAGCTTTCTTT.

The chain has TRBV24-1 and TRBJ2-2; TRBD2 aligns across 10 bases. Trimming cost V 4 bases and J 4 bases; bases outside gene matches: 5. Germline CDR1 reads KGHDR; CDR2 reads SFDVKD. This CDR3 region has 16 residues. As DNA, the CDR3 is TGTGCCACCAGTGACCCCCGGACTAGCGGCACCGGGGAGCTGTTTTTT. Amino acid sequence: CATSDPRTSGTGELFF.

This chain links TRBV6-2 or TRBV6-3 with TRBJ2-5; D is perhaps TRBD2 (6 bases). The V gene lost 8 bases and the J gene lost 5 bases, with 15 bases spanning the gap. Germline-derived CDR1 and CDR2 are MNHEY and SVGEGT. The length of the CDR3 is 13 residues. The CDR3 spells CASGSGVWETQYF. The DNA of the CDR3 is TGTGCCAGCGGTTCGGGGGTCTGGGAGACCCAGTACTTC.

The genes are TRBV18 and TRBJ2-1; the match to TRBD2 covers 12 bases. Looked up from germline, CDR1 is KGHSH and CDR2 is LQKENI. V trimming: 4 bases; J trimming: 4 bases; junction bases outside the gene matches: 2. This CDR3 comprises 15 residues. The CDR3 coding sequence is TGTGCCAGCTCACAACTAGCGGGGGGTTACAATGAGCAGTTCTTC. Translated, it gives CASSQLAGGYNEQFF.

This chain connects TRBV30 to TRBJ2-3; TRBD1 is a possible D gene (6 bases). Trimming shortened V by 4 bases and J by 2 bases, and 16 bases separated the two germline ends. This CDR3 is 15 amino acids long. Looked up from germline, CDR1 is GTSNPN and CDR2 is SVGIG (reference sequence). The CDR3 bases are TGTGCCTGGACCCCTGGACAGACCAACACAGATACGCAGTATTTT. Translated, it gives CAWTPGQTNTDTQYF.

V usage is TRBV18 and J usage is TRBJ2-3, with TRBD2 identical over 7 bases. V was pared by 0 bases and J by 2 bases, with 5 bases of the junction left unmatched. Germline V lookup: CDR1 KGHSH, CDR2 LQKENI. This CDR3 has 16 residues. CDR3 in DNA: TGTGCCAGCTCACCACCTGCCGGGGGGATCACAGATACGCAGTATTTT. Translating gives CASSPPAGGITDTQYF.

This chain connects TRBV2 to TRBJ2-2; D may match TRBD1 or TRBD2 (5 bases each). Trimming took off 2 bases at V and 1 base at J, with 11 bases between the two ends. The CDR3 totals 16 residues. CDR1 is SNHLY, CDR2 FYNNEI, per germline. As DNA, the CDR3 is TGTGCCAGCAGTGAACTTGGGGGACGGAACACCGGGGAGCTGTTTTTT. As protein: CASSELGGRNTGELFF.

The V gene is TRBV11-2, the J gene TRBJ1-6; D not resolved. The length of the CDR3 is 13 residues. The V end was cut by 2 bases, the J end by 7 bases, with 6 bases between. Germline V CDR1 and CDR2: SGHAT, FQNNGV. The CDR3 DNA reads TGTGCCAGCAGCTTAACACAGAATTCACCCCTCCACTTT. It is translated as CASSLTQNSPLHF.

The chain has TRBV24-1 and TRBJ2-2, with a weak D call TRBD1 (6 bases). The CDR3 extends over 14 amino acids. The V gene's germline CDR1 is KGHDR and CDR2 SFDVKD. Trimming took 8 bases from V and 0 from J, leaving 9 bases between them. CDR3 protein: CATTDSPNTGELFF. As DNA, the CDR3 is TGTGCCACCACGGACAGTCCGAACACCGGGGAGCTGTTTTTT.

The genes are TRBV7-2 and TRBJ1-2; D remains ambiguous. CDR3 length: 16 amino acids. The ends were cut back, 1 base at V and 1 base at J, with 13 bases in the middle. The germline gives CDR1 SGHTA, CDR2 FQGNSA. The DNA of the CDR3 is TGTGCCAGCAGCTTAGGAGTGGGGTTATTTAACTATGGCTACACCTTC. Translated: CASSLGVGLFNYGYTF.

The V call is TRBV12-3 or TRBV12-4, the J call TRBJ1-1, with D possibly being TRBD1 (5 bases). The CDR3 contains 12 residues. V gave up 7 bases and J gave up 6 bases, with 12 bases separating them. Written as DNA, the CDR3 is TGTGCCAGCACCCTGGGAGGGGCTGAAGCTTTCTTT. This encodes CASTLGGAEAFF.

DNA for the CDR3: TGTGCCAGCAGCTTTAAGGGGAATGGCTACACCTTC. As protein: CASSFKGNGYTF. V is TRBV7-9 and J is TRBJ1-2, with a tentative D call TRBD1 (5 bases). The CDR3 covers 12 residues. Germline CDR1 SEHNR, CDR2 FQNEAQ (reference sequence). The V and J ends lost 3 bases and 6 bases respectively, with 8 bases between them. The entire variable domain, with the rest obtained from reference TRBV7-9 and TRBJ1-2, is as follows: DTGVSQNPRHKITKRGQNVTFRCDPISEHNRLYWYRQTLGQGPEFLTYFQNEAQLEKSRLLSDRFSAERPKGSFSTLEIQRTEQGDSAMYLCASSFKGNGYTFGSGTRLTVV.

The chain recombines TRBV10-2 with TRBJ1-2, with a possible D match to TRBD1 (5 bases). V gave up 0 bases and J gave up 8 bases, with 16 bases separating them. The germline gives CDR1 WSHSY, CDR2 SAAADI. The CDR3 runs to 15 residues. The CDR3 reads CASSESGERGRGYTF. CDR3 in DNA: TGCGCCAGCAGTGAGTCGGGGGAGCGGGGACGCGGCTACACCTTC.

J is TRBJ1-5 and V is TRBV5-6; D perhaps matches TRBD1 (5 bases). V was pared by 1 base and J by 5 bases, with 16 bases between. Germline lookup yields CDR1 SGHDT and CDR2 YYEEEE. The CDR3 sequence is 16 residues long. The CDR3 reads CASSLSGKFSYQPQHF. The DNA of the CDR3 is TGTGCCAGCAGCTTGTCAGGGAAGTTTAGTTATCAGCCCCAGCATTTT. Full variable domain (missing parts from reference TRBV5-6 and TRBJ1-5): DAGVTQSPTHLIKTRGQQVTLRCSPKSGHDTVSWYQQALGQGPQFIFQYYEEEERQRGNFPDRFSGHQFPNYSSELNVNALLLGDSALYLCASSLSGKFSYQPQHFGDGTRLSIL.

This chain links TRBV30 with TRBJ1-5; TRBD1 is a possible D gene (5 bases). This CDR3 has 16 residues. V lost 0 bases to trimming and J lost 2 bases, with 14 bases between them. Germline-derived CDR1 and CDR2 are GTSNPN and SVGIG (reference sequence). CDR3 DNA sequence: TGTGCCTGGAGTGTACGGTCGGGACTCCGCAATCAGCCCCAGCATTTT. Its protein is CAWSVRSGLRNQPQHF.

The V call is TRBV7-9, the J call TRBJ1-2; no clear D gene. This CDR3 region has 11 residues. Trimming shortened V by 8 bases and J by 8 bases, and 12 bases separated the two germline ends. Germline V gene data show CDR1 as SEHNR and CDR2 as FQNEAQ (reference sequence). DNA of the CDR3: TGTGCCAGCCGCCACAGCGCAGGCTACACCTTC. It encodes CASRHSAGYTF. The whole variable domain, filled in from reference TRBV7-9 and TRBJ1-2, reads DTGVSQNPRHKITKRGQNVTFRCDPISEHNRLYWYRQTLGQGPEFLTYFQNEAQLEKSRLLSDRFSAERPKGSFSTLEIQRTEQGDSAMYLCASRHSAGYTFGSGTRLTVV.

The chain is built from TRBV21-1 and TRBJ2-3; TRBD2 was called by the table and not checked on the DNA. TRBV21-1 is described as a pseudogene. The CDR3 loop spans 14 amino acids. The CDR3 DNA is TGTGCCAGCAGGAGAGAGCGGGGGGGAGATACGCAGTATTTT. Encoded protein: CASRRERGGDTQYF.

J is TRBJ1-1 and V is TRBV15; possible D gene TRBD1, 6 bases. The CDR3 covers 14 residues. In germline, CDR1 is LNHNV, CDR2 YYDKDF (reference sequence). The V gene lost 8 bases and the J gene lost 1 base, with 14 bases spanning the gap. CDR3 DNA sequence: TGTGCCACCTCCAACAGGGTCGGGAACACTGAAGCTTTCTTT. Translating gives CATSNRVGNTEAFF.

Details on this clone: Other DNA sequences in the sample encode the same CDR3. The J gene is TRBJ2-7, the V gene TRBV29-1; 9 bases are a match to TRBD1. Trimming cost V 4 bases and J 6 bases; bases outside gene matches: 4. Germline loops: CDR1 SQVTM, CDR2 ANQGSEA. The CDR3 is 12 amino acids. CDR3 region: CSVGGQGREQYF. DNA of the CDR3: TGCAGCGTTGGGGGACAGGGACGCGAGCAGTACTTC.

The CDR3 DNA reads TGTGCCAGCAGTGCCGCCGGGACTCTCACGGATGAGCAGTTCTTC. Its protein product is CASSAAGTLTDEQFF. The chain links TRBV6-2 or TRBV6-3 to TRBJ2-1, with a possible D match to TRBD2 (6 bases). V was trimmed by 5 bases and J by 8 bases, leaving 19 bases between them. Germline-derived CDR1 and CDR2 are MNHEY and SVGEGT. The CDR3 runs to 15 residues.

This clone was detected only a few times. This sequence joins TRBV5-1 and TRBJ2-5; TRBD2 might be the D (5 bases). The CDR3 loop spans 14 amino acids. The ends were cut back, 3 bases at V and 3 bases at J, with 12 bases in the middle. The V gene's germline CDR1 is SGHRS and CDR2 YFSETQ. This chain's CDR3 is CASSWGEKKETQYF. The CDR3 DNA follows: TGCGCCAGCAGCTGGGGAGAGAAAAAAGAGACCCAGTACTTC.

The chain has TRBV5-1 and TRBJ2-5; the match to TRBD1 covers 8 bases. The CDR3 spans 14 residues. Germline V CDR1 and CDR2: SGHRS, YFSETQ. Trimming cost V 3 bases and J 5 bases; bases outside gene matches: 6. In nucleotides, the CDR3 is TGCGCCAGCAGCTCCCAGGGGGCGGGGGAGACCCAGTACTTC. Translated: CASSSQGAGETQYF.

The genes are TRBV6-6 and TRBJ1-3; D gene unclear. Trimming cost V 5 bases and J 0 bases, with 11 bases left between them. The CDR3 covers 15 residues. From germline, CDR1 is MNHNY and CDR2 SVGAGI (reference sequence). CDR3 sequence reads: CASSPQSHSGNTIYF. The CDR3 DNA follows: TGTGCCAGCAGTCCTCAGTCTCACTCTGGAAACACCATATATTTT.

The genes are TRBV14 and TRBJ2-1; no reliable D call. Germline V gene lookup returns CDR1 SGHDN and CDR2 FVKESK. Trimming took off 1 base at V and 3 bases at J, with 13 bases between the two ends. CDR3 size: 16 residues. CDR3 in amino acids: CASSQVGLSGYNEQFF. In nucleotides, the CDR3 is TGTGCCAGCAGCCAAGTAGGGCTTAGTGGCTACAATGAGCAGTTCTTC.